Following are 24 T cell receptor beta chains from one sample sequenced in a study of blood T cell repertoires in COVID-19. Assay used: immunoSEQ multiplex PCR; TCRdb lists only in-frame clones, some missing. Found here are 350,000 or so clones, around 87% of them singletons; the top ten hold roughly 10%. Sequencing used peripheral blood. Receptors originate from a woman aged 25-40 years with COVID-19, enrolled during active disease.

V is TRBV11-2 and J is TRBJ2-7, with TRBD1 identical over 9 bases. The J segment lost 3 bases and the V segment lost 1 base, leaving 4 bases of the junction unmatched. This CDR3 has 15 residues. CDR1 and CDR2 (germline): SGHAT, FQNNGV. CDR3 protein: CASSLVTGGIYEQYF. The CDR3 DNA sequence: TGTGCCAGCAGCTTAGTTACAGGGGGCATCTACGAGCAGTACTTC.

The chain links TRBV27 to TRBJ1-1; possible D gene TRBD1, 6 bases. Germline V gives CDR1 MNHEY, CDR2 SMNVEV (reference sequence). This CDR3 has 13 residues. Trimming removed 3 bases at V and 7 bases at J, with 12 bases between. The CDR3 reads CASSLGQPLEAFF. DNA of the CDR3: TGTGCCAGCAGTTTGGGACAACCACTTGAAGCTTTCTTT.

The chain recombines TRBV29-1 with TRBJ2-5, with TRBD1 identical over 7 bases. Germline CDR1 reads SQVTM; CDR2 reads ANQGSEA. CDR3 length: 11 residues. Trimming cost V 6 bases and J 5 bases; bases outside gene matches: 3. The CDR3, as DNA: TGCAGCGTAAGCAGGGGGGAGACCCAGTACTTC. Its protein product is CSVSRGETQYF.

The chain recombines TRBV28 with TRBJ2-7; D possibly corresponds to TRBD1 (6 bases). The CDR3 sequence is 16 residues long. Germline V lookup: CDR1 MDHEN, CDR2 SYDVKM. Trimming pared 7 bases from V and 4 bases from J, leaving 23 bases between. The CDR3 region has the DNA TGTGCCAGCACCCCGGGTCAGGGGCTATACTATTACGAGCAGTACTTC. This gives the protein CASTPGQGLYYYEQYF. The complete variable domain, with remaining parts taken from reference TRBV28 and TRBJ2-7, reads DVKVTQSSRYLVKRTGEKVFLECVQDMDHENMFWYRQDPGLGLRLIYFSYDVKMKEKGDIPEGYSVSREKKERFSLILESASTNQTSMYLCASTPGQGLYYYEQYFGPGTRLTVT.

This chain's CDR3 is CASSSGLAGDRNTQYF. As DNA, the CDR3 is TGCGCCAGCAGCTCCGGACTAGCGGGAGACCGGAATACGCAGTATTTT. The chain recombines TRBV5-1 with TRBJ2-3, with 13 bases fitting TRBD2. J gave up 7 bases and V 3 bases, and 8 bases lay outside the gene matches. Per the germline V gene, CDR1 is SGHRS and CDR2 is YFSETQ. The CDR3 has 16 amino acids.

The rearrangement uses TRBV27 and TRBJ2-7; a weak D match, TRBD2 (5 bases). This CDR3 is 11 amino acids long. V was cut by 10 bases and J by 6 bases, with 13 bases left in between. Germline V CDR1 and CDR2: MNHEY, SMNVEV (reference sequence). Here the CDR3 DNA reads TGTGCCACCTTCGGGGTGCGCGAGCAGTACTTC. It translates to CATFGVREQYF.

A few counts support this clone. The V gene is TRBV11-2, the J gene TRBJ2-1; 10 nucleotides line up with TRBD2. Trimming took 4 bases from V and 0 from J; bases not matched to a gene: 9. The CDR3 covers 18 residues. The germline V gene has CDR1 SGHAT and CDR2 FQNNGV. In DNA form, the CDR3 reads TGTGCCAGCAGCTCGACCTTCTTAGCGGGAGGCTCCTACAATGAGCAGTTCTTC. Residues: CASSSTFLAGGSYNEQFF. Drawing the rest from reference TRBV11-2 and TRBJ2-1, the complete variable domain is EAGVAQSPRYKIIEKRQSVAFWCNPISGHATLYWYQQILGQGPKLLIQFQNNGVVDDSQLPKDRFSAERLKGVDSTLKIQPAKLEDSAVYLCASSSTFLAGGSYNEQFFGPGTRLTVL.

This clone was detected only once. The chain employs TRBV27 and TRBJ1-1, with a possible D match to TRBD1 (5 bases). Germline CDR1 reads MNHEY; CDR2 reads SMNVEV (reference sequence). This CDR3 has 14 residues. Deletions cut 0 bases from V and 6 bases from J, with 11 bases between. CDR3 DNA: TGTGCCAGCAGTTTATCAGTATGGGGCGCTGAAGCTTTCTTT. Residues: CASSLSVWGAEAFF.

This clone has a single count. This sequence joins TRBV30 and TRBJ1-4; 11 bases map to TRBD1. This CDR3 is built from 12 residues. V dropped 7 bases and J dropped 7; count of bases not matched to a gene: 2. Germline loops: CDR1 GTSNPN, CDR2 SVGIG (reference sequence). CDR3 in DNA: TGTGCCTTGGACAGGGGGCGTGAAAAACTGTTTTTT. It is translated as CALDRGREKLFF.

The chain joins TRBV19 to TRBJ2-1; TRBD2 agrees at 7 bases. This CDR3 comprises 14 residues. After removal of 6 bases from V and 4 bases from J, the junction contained 6 bases not matched to a gene. Germline assignment: CDR1 LNHDA and CDR2 SQIVND (reference sequence). In DNA form, the CDR3 reads TGTGCCAGTAGACTCCGAGCGGGGTACAATGAGCAGTTCTTC. Translating it yields CASRLRAGYNEQFF. Based on the CDR3 plus reference TRBV19 and TRBJ2-1, the full variable domain is DGGITQSPKYLFRKEGQNVTLSCEQNLNHDAMYWYRQDPGQGLRLIYYSQIVNDFQKGDIAEGYSVSREKKESFPLTVTSAQKNPTAFYLCASRLRAGYNEQFFGPGTRLTVL.

The rearrangement uses TRBV12-5 and TRBJ2-2; 7 positions match TRBD1. Losses at the gene ends were 4 bases for V and 3 bases for J; bases not matched to a gene: 5. This CDR3 spans 15 amino acids. Germline CDR1 and CDR2: LGHNT and FRNRAP. CDR3 DNA: TGTGCTAGTGGTTCGACAGGGTGGGACACCGGGGAGCTGTTTTTT. Encoded protein: CASGSTGWDTGELFF.

This clone showed up just once. V gene TRBV29-1 combines with J gene TRBJ1-5; TRBD1 matches at 11 bases. Germline trimming cut 4 bases from V and 6 bases from J; bases unmatched to any gene: 5. CDR3 length equals 14 residues. The V gene's germline CDR1 is SQVTM and CDR2 ANQGSEA. CDR3 nucleotide sequence: TGCAGCGTTGGGACAGGGGGCGGAGGTCAGCCCCAGCATTTT. Translation gives CSVGTGGGGQPQHF.

A single count supports this clone. CDR3 DNA sequence: TGCGCCAGCAGCTTGAATACGGGCTATGGCTACACCTTC. Its translation is CASSLNTGYGYTF. The chain uses TRBV5-1 and TRBJ1-2; the D is unclear. This CDR3 has 13 amino acids. V lost 1 base, J lost 4 bases, and 8 bases lay in between. Germline V gene data show CDR1 as SGHRS and CDR2 as YFSETQ.

The chain employs TRBV19 and TRBJ1-5; no clear D. This CDR3 has 16 residues. Per the germline V gene, CDR1 is LNHDA and CDR2 is SQIVND (reference sequence). The V end was cut by 5 bases, the J end by 0 bases, with 14 bases between. The CDR3 nucleotides are TGTGCCAGTAGTCCCACCCCCGGAGATAGCAATCAGCCCCAGCATTTT. Its protein product is CASSPTPGDSNQPQHF.

The V gene is TRBV11-2, the J gene TRBJ1-6; TRBD1 aligns across 8 bases. Germline V gene lookup returns CDR1 SGHAT and CDR2 FQNNGV. V dropped 1 base and J dropped 8; count of bases not matched to a gene: 1. The CDR3 is 14 residues long. CDR3 sequence (DNA): TGTGCCAGCAGCTTAGGACAGGGGCATTCACCCCTCCACTTT. Translated, it gives CASSLGQGHSPLHF.

This clone was found a few times. This chain uses TRBV28 with TRBJ2-5; possibly TRBD2 for D (7 bases). V was clipped by 4 bases and J by 9 bases, with 24 bases between them. CDR1 MDHEN and CDR2 SYDVKM come from the germline V gene. CDR3 length: 16 amino acids. The DNA of the CDR3 is TGTGCCAGCAGTTCACGTCGCGGGGGCGGGGTAGGGTCCCAGTACTTC. Residues: CASSSRRGGGVGSQYF.

The sample holds one count of this clone. The chain links TRBV28 to TRBJ2-4; 12 bases match TRBD2. Per germline, CDR1 MDHEN and CDR2 SYDVKM. There are 15 residues in the CDR3. V gave up 6 bases and J gave up 8 bases; unmatched junction bases: 8. CDR3 DNA sequence: TGTGCCAGCAGGACTAGCGGGAGTGCAAATCACATTCAGTACTTC. Translated: CASRTSGSANHIQYF.

The genes are TRBV24-1 and TRBJ2-1, with 14 bases identical to TRBD2. Germline V gene lookup returns CDR1 KGHDR and CDR2 SFDVKD. V trimming: 4 bases; J trimming: 7 bases; junction bases outside the gene matches: 5. This CDR3 comprises 16 residues. CDR3: CATSDRGLAGENEQFF. CDR3 in DNA: TGTGCCACCAGTGACCGGGGACTAGCGGGAGAGAATGAGCAGTTCTTC.

The chain couples TRBV19 to TRBJ2-3; TRBD2 agrees at 9 bases. The J segment lost 5 bases and the V segment lost 4 bases, leaving 7 bases of the junction unmatched. The CDR3 extends over 15 amino acids. The germline gives CDR1 LNHDA, CDR2 SQIVND (reference sequence). This chain's CDR3 is CASSSGRASIDTQYF. CDR3 nucleotides: TGTGCCAGTAGTAGCGGGAGGGCCTCTATAGATACGCAGTATTTT.

The chain is built from TRBV5-8 and TRBJ2-5; TRBD1 matches 7 bases. V gave up 0 bases and J gave up 9 bases; unmatched junction bases: 8. Germline loops: CDR1 SGHTS, CDR2 YDEGEE. The CDR3 has 14 amino acids. The CDR3 loop is CASSLEGARLAQYF. The CDR3 DNA reads as TGTGCCAGCAGCTTGGAGGGGGCCCGGTTGGCCCAGTACTTC. Complete variable domain (other parts from reference TRBV5-8 and TRBJ2-5): EAGVTQSPTHLIKTRGQQATLRCSPISGHTSVYWYQQALGLGLQFLLWYDEGEERNRGNFPPRFSGRQFPNYSSELNVNALELEDSALYLCASSLEGARLAQYFGPGTRLLVL.

The rearrangement joins TRBV29-1 to TRBJ2-3; TRBD2 matches at 13 bases. CDR3 length equals 16 residues. Germline V gene sequence: CDR1 SQVTM, CDR2 ANQGSEA. V dropped 1 base and J dropped 4; count of bases not matched to a gene: 5. The CDR3 region is CSVEAQTSGRADTQYF. The DNA of the CDR3 is TGCAGCGTTGAAGCCCAAACTAGCGGGAGGGCAGATACGCAGTATTTT.

This clone came up once. The V call is TRBV5-5, the J call TRBJ1-5, with D possibly TRBD1 on 6 matching bases. The CDR3 extends over 14 amino acids. V was trimmed by 0 bases and J by 6 bases, leaving 10 bases between them. CDR1 and CDR2 from the germline V gene are SGHKS and YYEKEE (reference sequence). The CDR3 loop is CASSLAGGAQPQHF. Written as DNA, the CDR3 is TGTGCCAGCAGCTTGGCCGGGGGGGCTCAGCCCCAGCATTTT.

The chain employs TRBV23-1 and TRBJ1-5; D unclear. TRBV23-1 carries the ORF label, with uncertain function. The CDR3 consists of 11 residues. Trimming took off 4 bases at V and 9 bases at J, with 7 bases between the two ends. CDR3 amino acids: CASSRVLPQHF. The CDR3 DNA reads as TGCGCCAGCAGTCGTGTCTTGCCCCAGCATTTT.

The V call is TRBV28, the J call TRBJ1-1; possibly TRBD1 for D (6 bases). Germline lookup yields CDR1 MDHEN and CDR2 SYDVKM. Trimming left V 6 bases short and J 4 bases short, with 6 bases between. The CDR3 contains 11 residues. The CDR3 loop reads CASRQGTEAFF. The DNA for the CDR3 is TGTGCCAGCAGACAGGGCACTGAAGCTTTCTTT.